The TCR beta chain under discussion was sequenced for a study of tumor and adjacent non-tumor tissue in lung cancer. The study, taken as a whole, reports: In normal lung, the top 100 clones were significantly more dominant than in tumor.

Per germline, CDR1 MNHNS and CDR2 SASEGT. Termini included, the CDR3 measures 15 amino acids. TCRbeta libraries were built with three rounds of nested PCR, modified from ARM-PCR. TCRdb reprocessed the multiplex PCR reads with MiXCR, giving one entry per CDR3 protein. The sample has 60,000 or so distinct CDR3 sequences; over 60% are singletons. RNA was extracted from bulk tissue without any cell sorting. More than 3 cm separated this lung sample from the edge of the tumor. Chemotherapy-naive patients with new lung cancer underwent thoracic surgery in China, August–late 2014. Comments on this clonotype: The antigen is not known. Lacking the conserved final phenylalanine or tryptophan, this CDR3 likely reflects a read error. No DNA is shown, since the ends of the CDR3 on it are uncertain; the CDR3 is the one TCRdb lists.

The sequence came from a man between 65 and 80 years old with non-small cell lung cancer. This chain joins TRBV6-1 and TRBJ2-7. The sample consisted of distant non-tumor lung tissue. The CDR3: CASSEASGGSYERYL.